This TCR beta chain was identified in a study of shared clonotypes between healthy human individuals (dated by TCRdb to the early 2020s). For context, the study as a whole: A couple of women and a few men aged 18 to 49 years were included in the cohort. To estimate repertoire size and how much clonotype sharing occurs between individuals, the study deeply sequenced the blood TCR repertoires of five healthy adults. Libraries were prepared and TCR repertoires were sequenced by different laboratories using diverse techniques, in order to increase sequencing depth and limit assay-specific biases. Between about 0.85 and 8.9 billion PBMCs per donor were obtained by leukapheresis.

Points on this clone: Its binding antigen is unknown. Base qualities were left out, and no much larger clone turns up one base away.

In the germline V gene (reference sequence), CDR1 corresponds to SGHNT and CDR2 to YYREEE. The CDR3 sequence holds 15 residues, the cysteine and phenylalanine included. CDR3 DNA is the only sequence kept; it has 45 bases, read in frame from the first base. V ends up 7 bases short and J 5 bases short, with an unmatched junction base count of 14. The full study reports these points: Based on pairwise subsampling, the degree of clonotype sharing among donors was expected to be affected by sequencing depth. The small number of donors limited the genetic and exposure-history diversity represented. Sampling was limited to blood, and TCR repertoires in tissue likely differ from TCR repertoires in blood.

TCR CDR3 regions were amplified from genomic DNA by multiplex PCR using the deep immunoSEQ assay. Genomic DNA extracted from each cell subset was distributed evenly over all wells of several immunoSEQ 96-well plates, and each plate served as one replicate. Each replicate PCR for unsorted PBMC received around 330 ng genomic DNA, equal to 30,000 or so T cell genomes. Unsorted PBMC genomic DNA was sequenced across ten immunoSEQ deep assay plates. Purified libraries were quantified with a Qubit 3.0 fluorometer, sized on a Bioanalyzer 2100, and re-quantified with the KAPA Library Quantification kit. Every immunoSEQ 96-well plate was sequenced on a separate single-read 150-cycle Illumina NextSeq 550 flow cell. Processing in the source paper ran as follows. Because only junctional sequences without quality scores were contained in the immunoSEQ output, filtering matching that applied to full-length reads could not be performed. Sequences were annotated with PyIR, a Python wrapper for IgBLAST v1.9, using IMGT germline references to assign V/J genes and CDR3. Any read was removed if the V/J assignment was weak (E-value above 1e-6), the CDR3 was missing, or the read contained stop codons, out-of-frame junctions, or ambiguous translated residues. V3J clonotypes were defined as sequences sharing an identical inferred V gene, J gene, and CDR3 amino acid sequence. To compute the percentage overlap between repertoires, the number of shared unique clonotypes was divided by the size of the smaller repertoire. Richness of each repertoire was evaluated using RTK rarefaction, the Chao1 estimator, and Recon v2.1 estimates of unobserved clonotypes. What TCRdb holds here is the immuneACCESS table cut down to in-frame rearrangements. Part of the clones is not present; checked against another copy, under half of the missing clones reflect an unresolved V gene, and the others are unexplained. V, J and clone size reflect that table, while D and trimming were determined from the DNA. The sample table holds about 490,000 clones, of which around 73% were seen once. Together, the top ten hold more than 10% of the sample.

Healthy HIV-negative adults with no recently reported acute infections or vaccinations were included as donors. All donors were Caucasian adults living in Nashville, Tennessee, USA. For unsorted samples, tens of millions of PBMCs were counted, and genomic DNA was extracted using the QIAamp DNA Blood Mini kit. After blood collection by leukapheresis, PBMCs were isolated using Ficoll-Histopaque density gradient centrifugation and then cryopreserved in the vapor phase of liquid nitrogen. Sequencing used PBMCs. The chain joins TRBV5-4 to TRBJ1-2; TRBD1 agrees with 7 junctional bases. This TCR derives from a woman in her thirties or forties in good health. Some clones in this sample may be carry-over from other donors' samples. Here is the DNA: TGTGCCAGCTCGTGGGAGGGGGCGGCAACTTATGGCTACACCTTC. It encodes CASSWEGAATYGYTF.